Shown below are 7 T cell receptor beta chains from a single sample sequenced in a study of cytomegalovirus exposure and HLA in healthy donors. The study ran its PCR with 60 Vbeta and 13 Jbeta primers. Here immunoSEQ multiplex PCR was the method, and the copy in TCRdb shows in-frame clones only, minus some. The table shows roughly 150,000 clones, with over 70% occurring only once. Sequencing was done on a sample of PBMCs. These receptors originate from a woman aged 40 to 50 in good health and CMV-seronegative.

The V gene is TRBV4-3, the J gene TRBJ1-3; D possibly corresponds to TRBD1 (5 bases). The V gene lost 1 base and the J gene lost 4 bases, with 11 bases spanning the gap. This CDR3 spans 15 amino acids. Germline lookup yields CDR1 LGHNA and CDR2 YSLEER. The CDR3 sequence is CASSQAGLGGNTIYF. The CDR3 coding sequence is TGCGCCAGCAGCCAAGCAGGGTTAGGCGGAAACACCATATATTTT.

The rearrangement links TRBV7-9 to TRBJ2-7, with TRBD1 as a possible D gene (6 bases). The V and J ends lost 5 bases and 2 bases respectively, with 16 bases between them. There are 15 residues in the CDR3. Germline-derived CDR1 and CDR2 are SEHNR and FQNEAQ (reference sequence). The CDR3 spells CASSPARQAAYEQYF. In DNA, the CDR3 is TGTGCCAGCAGCCCAGCCCGACAGGCCGCCTACGAGCAGTACTTC.

A remark on this clone: The same CDR3 can be traced to other DNA sequences in this sample. The gene calls are TRBV9 and TRBJ1-3; 7 bases match TRBD1. The germline V gene encodes CDR1 SGDLS and CDR2 YYNGEE. This CDR3 spans 16 amino acids. Trimming removed 0 bases from V and 2 bases from J; junction bases left unmatched: 5. CDR3 coding DNA: TGTGCCAGCAGCGTAGGGACAGGCATAGCTGGAAACACCATATATTTT. This gives the protein CASSVGTGIAGNTIYF.

As DNA, the CDR3 is TGTGCCAGCAGCTTGGGATTAGCTAGTTCACCCCTCCACTTT. Translating gives CASSLGLASSPLHF. The V and J genes are TRBV5-4 and TRBJ1-6; no clear D. The CDR3 runs 14 residues. V was pared by 0 bases and J by 9 bases, with 10 bases between. CDR1 is SGHNT, CDR2 YYREEE, per germline (reference sequence).

V gene TRBV6-6 combines with J gene TRBJ2-4, with D possibly matching TRBD1 (5 bases). CDR3 size: 14 residues. Germline-derived CDR1 and CDR2 are MNHNY and SVGAGI (reference sequence). Between the trimmed V and J ends, which lost 2 bases and 6 bases, there was a span of 11 bases. The CDR3 bases are TGTGCCAGCAGTTACACAGACAGCATAAACATTCAGTACTTC. Translation gives CASSYTDSINIQYF.

This clone was observed a single time. V is TRBV7-6 and J is TRBJ2-1, with D possibly matching TRBD1 (5 bases). The germline V gene encodes CDR1 SGHVS and CDR2 FNYEAQ. Trimming cost V 5 bases and J 2 bases, with 13 bases left between them. The CDR3 has 15 residues. The CDR3 DNA follows: TGTGCCAGCAGCAAGACAGACTCGGCCTACAATGAGCAGTTCTTC. The encoded protein is CASSKTDSAYNEQFF.

The V gene is TRBV4-3, the J gene TRBJ2-3; possible D gene TRBD2, 5 bases. The germline CDR1 and CDR2 sequences are LGHNA and YSLEER. The germline V and J ends were trimmed by 1 base and 9 bases, with 14 bases remaining between them. The CDR3 is 14 residues long. The chain's CDR3 is CASSQVRGVGTQYF. The CDR3 DNA is TGCGCCAGCAGCCAAGTCCGGGGAGTTGGGACGCAGTATTTT.